The rows below give T cell receptor beta chains drawn from one sample of a study of blood T cell repertoires in COVID-19. Repertoires were generated with immunoSEQ multiplex PCR, while TCRdb's copy carries only in-frame clones and drops some. The repertoire has about 83,000 clones, around 87% of them found once; the top ten carry under 8.5%. The sequencing sample was made of peripheral blood. These receptors came from a man older than 75 with active or convalescent COVID-19. CDR3s include the opening cysteine and the closing phenylalanine or tryptophan. The D gene is left open where the match is weak. Clone size, where shown, is once, few, many, or a class for clones that have expanded.

j_call | clone_size | v_call | d_call | cdr3_aa | cdr3_nt
TRBJ1-6 | - | TRBV7-9 | - | CASRDSLKDSPLHF | TGTGCCAGCAGGGACAGCTTGAAAGATTCACCCCTCCACTTT
TRBJ1-4 | - | TRBV30 | TRBD1 | CAWSSGTGVEKLFF | TGTGCCTGGAGTTCCGGGACAGGGGTTGAAAAACTGTTTTTT
TRBJ1-1 | - | TRBV6-1 | TRBD1 | CASSEERTGGIEAFF | TGTGCCAGCAGTGAAGAGAGGACAGGGGGGATTGAAGCTTTCTTT
TRBJ2-1 | - | TRBV2 | - | CASSEDREFHNEQFF | TGTGCCAGCAGTGAAGACAGGGAATTTCACAATGAGCAGTTCTTC
TRBJ2-6 | - | TRBV28 | TRBD1 | CASSSITFQGAYGANVLTF | TGTGCCAGCAGTTCGATTACTTTCCAGGGGGCGTATGGGGCCAACGTCCTGACTTTC
TRBJ1-6 | - | TRBV5-4 | - | CASSLLQGGNSPLHF | TGTGCCAGCAGCTTGCTTCAGGGAGGTAATTCACCCCTCCACTTT
TRBJ1-3 | - | TRBV5-6 | TRBD1 | CASSFGTGGLAGNTIYF | TGTGCCAGCAGCTTTGGCACAGGGGGCTTGGCTGGAAACACCATATATTTT
TRBJ1-1 | once | TRBV5-1 | TRBD1 | CASGRDRMNTEAFF | TGCGCCAGCGGAAGGGACAGGATGAACACTGAAGCTTTCTTT
TRBJ1-1 | - | TRBV29-1 | TRBD1 | CSAQGAGNTEAFF | TGCAGCGCCCAGGGGGCCGGGAACACTGAAGCTTTCTTT
TRBJ2-5 | - | TRBV7-9 | - | CASSFQQETQYF | TGTGCCAGCAGCTTTCAGCAAGAGACCCAGTACTTC
TRBJ2-3 | once | TRBV27 | - | CASSFIDTQYF | TGTGCCAGCAGTTTTATTGATACGCAGTATTTT
TRBJ2-2 | - | TRBV4-1 | - | CASSQLEGGELFF | TGCGCCAGCAGCCAACTAGAGGGCGGGGAGCTGTTTTTT
TRBJ1-5 | few | TRBV7-2 | - | CASSLGGYQPQHF | TGTGCCAGCAGCTTAGGAGGGTATCAGCCCCAGCATTTT
TRBJ2-5 | - | TRBV11-2 | TRBD1 | CASSSGQGEETQYF | TGTGCCAGCAGCTCCGGGCAGGGGGAAGAGACCCAGTACTTC
TRBJ2-3 | - | TRBV5-4 | TRBD1 | CASSPRQGAFNTQYF | TGTGCCAGCAGCCCCCGACAGGGGGCATTCAATACGCAGTATTTT
TRBJ2-5 | - | TRBV24-1 | TRBD1 | CATSDPGTGFQETQYF | TGTGCCACCAGTGATCCGGGGACAGGCTTTCAAGAGACCCAGTACTTC
TRBJ1-4 | once | TRBV3-1/TRBV3-2 | - | CASSQGARGSEKLFF | TGTGCCAGCAGCCAAGGGGCGCGGGGGTCTGAAAAACTGTTTTTT